This is a list of T cell receptor beta chains from one sample in a study of blood T cell repertoires in COVID-19. Libraries were prepared by immunoSEQ multiplex PCR; TCRdb keeps only in-frame clonotypes and omits some of them. The repertoire holds 260,000 or so clones, with over 75% as singletons. Sequenced sample: peripheral blood. These receptors were collected from a man between 18 and 29 years old with active or convalescent COVID-19. Each CDR3 is given with its conserved first and last residue.

V	J	CDR3
TRBV15	TRBJ1-2	CATSRDRDGYTF
TRBV7-3	TRBJ1-6	CASSLTAIDNSPLHF
TRBV4-1	TRBJ1-1	CASSQERTVPIEAFF
TRBV7-2	TRBJ2-5	CASSLWTAGVQETQYF
TRBV30	TRBJ2-7	CAWSVSREDYEQYF
TRBV7-3	TRBJ1-1	CASSVQGANTEAFF
TRBV12-5	TRBJ1-1	CASGLGANTEAFF
TRBV5-6	TRBJ1-3	CASSIGQLGNTIYF
TRBV6-5	TRBJ2-5	CASSPGLLITETQYF
TRBV7-9	TRBJ2-7	CASSLPLAGYEQYF